This passage covers 24 T cell receptor beta chains from one sample sequenced in a study of control samples from healthy donors and cancer patients. Clones were read by immunoSEQ multiplex PCR, and TCRdb kept only the in-frame ones, dropping some. The sample has about 130,000 clones, 80% to 95% seen once; the top ten hold 2.5% to 3%. Material for sequencing was blood. All receptors derive from a man aged 40-49 years in good health.

The chain links TRBV6-5 to TRBJ2-5; 7 bases are a match to TRBD2. The CDR3 has 14 amino acids. J gave up 1 base and V 2 bases, and 1 base lay outside the gene matches. Germline V gene sequence: CDR1 MNHEY, CDR2 SVGAGI. The CDR3 nucleotides read TGTGCCAGCAGTTACGGGGGGGGCCAAGAGACCCAGTACTTC. It is translated as CASSYGGGQETQYF.

The V call is TRBV18, the J call TRBJ2-1, with no clear D. Trimming removed 4 bases from V and 3 bases from J, with 7 bases in between. Germline values: CDR1 KGHSH, CDR2 LQKENI. The CDR3 is made up of 13 amino acids. The DNA for the CDR3 is TGTGCCAGCTCACTGGGCGACTACAATGAGCAGTTCTTC. Its translation: CASSLGDYNEQFF.

The V gene is TRBV9, the J gene TRBJ2-7; 8 bases fit TRBD2. V shed 4 bases, J shed 5 bases, and the junction held 14 bases outside the gene matches. The germline gives CDR1 SGDLS, CDR2 YYNGEE. The CDR3 consists of 16 residues. As DNA, the CDR3 is TGTGCCAGCAGCCCGGGGGTCTCGGGGGGGCGCAACGAGCAGTACTTC. This encodes CASSPGVSGGRNEQYF.

The chain couples TRBV10-3 to TRBJ1-6; a possible D gene is TRBD1 (5 bases). Germline CDR1 reads ENHRY; CDR2 reads SYGVKD. V lost 6 bases and J 7 bases, leaving 16 bases between the germline ends. The CDR3 runs to 15 residues. The DNA for the CDR3 is TGTGCCATCAGGGCGGGACTCGAGGGGAATTCACCCCTCCACTTT. Translating it yields CAIRAGLEGNSPLHF.

This chain connects TRBV2 to TRBJ1-1, with TRBD1 matching 9 bases. The V segment lost 8 bases and the J segment 4 bases; nucleotides outside the gene matches: 5. Germline lookup yields CDR1 SNHLY and CDR2 FYNNEI. The length of the CDR3 is 13 residues. For the CDR3, the DNA is TGTGCCAGCGCAGGGACAGGGTTCACTGAAGCTTTCTTT. It translates to CASAGTGFTEAFF. The full variable domain, its missing parts supplied by reference TRBV2 and TRBJ1-1, is EPEVTQTPSHQVTQMGQEVILRCVPISNHLYFYWYRQILGQKVEFLVSFYNNEISEKSEIFDDQFSVERPDGSNFTLKIRSTKLEDSAMYFCASAGTGFTEAFFGQGTRLTVV.

The chain employs TRBV7-9 and TRBJ1-2; possibly TRBD1 for D (5 bases). Trimming stripped 3 bases from V and 4 bases from J, with 15 bases between. The CDR3 has 15 residues. Germline V gives CDR1 SEHNR, CDR2 FQNEAQ (reference sequence). In DNA, the CDR3 is TGTGCCAGCAGCTTCTCAGGGTTGGACCTCTATGGCTACACCTTC. It translates to CASSFSGLDLYGYTF.

This clone was counted only a few times. This sequence joins TRBV7-3 and TRBJ2-1, with no clear D. V was trimmed by 0 bases and J by 10 bases, leaving 10 bases between them. The CDR3 length is 13 residues. CDR1 is SGHTA and CDR2 is FQGTGA in the germline V gene. The CDR3 sequence is CASSLTLKGEQFF. The CDR3, as DNA: TGTGCCAGCAGCTTAACGTTAAAAGGCGAGCAGTTCTTC.

The V call is TRBV27, the J call TRBJ2-6; TRBD1 matches 9 bases. CDR3 length: 17 residues. With V trimmed by 3 bases and J by 1 base, 4 bases remained unmatched. Germline V gene sequence: CDR1 MNHEY, CDR2 SMNVEV (reference sequence). In DNA, the CDR3 is TGTGCCAGCAGTTTCGACAGGGGGGTATCTGGGGCCAACGTCCTGACTTTC. This sequence encodes CASSFDRGVSGANVLTF. The full variable domain, rest sourced from reference TRBV27 and TRBJ2-6, is EAQVTQNPRYLITVTGKKLTVTCSQNMNHEYMSWYRQDPGLGLRQIYYSMNVEVTDKGDVPEGYKVSRKEKRNFPLILESPSPNQTSLYFCASSFDRGVSGANVLTFGAGSRLTVL.

V usage is TRBV11-2 and J usage is TRBJ2-3; D is possibly TRBD2 (5 bases). V lost 2 bases to trimming and J lost 6 bases, with 12 bases between them. The CDR3 has 14 residues. Per germline, CDR1 SGHAT and CDR2 FQNNGV. DNA for the CDR3: TGTGCCAGCAGCTTATTTCGGGGTCCCGATACGCAGTATTTT. This encodes CASSLFRGPDTQYF.

The chain employs TRBV19 and TRBJ1-1; 7 bases match TRBD1. V was pared by 6 bases and J by 7 bases, with 11 bases of the junction left unmatched. There are 14 residues in the CDR3. Germline CDR1 reads LNHDA; CDR2 reads SQIVND (reference sequence). The DNA for the CDR3 is TGTGCCAGTAGGGTACAGGGGCGAACTGGTGAAGCTTTCTTT. Translated: CASRVQGRTGEAFF.

This sequence joins TRBV3-1 (or the pseudogene TRBV3-2) and TRBJ2-3, with TRBD2 matching over 13 bases. CDR1 and CDR2 from the germline V gene are LGHDT and YNNKEL (reference sequence). CDR3 size: 17 residues. The trim removed 0 bases at V and 6 bases at J, leaving 6 bases unmatched. In nucleotides, the CDR3 is TGTGCCAGCAGCCAAGAAACTAGCGGGGGGGCAGTCGATACGCAGTATTTT. Protein: CASSQETSGGAVDTQYF.

The chain combines TRBV5-1 with TRBJ2-3; TRBD1 matches 10 bases. CDR1 is SGHRS and CDR2 is YFSETQ in the germline V gene. J lost 5 bases, V lost 3 bases, and 6 bases had no gene match. This CDR3 is built from 15 residues. CDR3 bases: TGCGCCAGCAGCTCGAGGACAGGGGGAAGAGATACGCAGTATTTT. Amino acid sequence: CASSSRTGGRDTQYF. Together with reference TRBV5-1 and TRBJ2-3, the CDR3 gives the full variable domain: KAGVTQTPRYLIKTRGQQVTLSCSPISGHRSVSWYQQTPGQGLQFLFEYFSETQRNKGNFPGRFSGRQFSNSRSEMNVSTLELGDSALYLCASSSRTGGRDTQYFGPGTRLTVL.

The chain couples TRBV6-5 to TRBJ1-4, with 7 bases aligning to TRBD1. The J segment lost 8 bases and the V segment lost 6 bases, leaving 9 bases of the junction unmatched. In germline, CDR1 is MNHEY, CDR2 SVGAGI. The CDR3 spans 14 residues. As DNA, the CDR3 is TGTGCCAGCAGGAGACAGGGAGGGCGGGAAAAACTGTTTTTT. Amino acid sequence: CASRRQGGREKLFF.

This clone was observed a single time. V and J are TRBV7-3 and TRBJ2-2; D is unresolved. Germline CDR1 reads SGHTA; CDR2 reads FQGTGA. V dropped 1 base and J dropped 4 bases, with 4 bases sitting between them. This CDR3 has 13 amino acids. The CDR3 sequence: CASSLMATGELFF. The DNA of the CDR3 is TGTGCCAGCAGCTTAATGGCCACCGGGGAGCTGTTTTTT.

The chain carries TRBV2 and TRBJ1-2; D not resolved. V lost 3 bases to trimming and J lost 4 bases, with 6 bases between them. CDR1 and CDR2 (germline): SNHLY, FYNNEI. The CDR3 is 12 amino acids. CDR3 protein: CASSEVAYGYTF. The CDR3 nucleotides are TGTGCCAGCAGTGAGGTTGCCTATGGCTACACCTTC.

The V call is TRBV18, the J call TRBJ1-1, with a possible D match to TRBD1 (6 bases). V lost 3 bases and J 8 bases, leaving 16 bases between the germline ends. Germline values: CDR1 KGHSH, CDR2 LQKENI. CDR3 size: 14 residues. The CDR3 sequence: CASSPPKTGTEAFF. As DNA, the CDR3 is TGTGCCAGCTCACCCCCGAAGACAGGCACAGAAGCTTTCTTT.

The gene calls are TRBV19 and TRBJ2-1; possibly TRBD1 for D (6 bases). CDR1 and CDR2 (germline): LNHDA, SQIVND (reference sequence). V dropped 4 bases and J dropped 8 bases, with 15 bases sitting between them. This CDR3 contains 14 residues. The CDR3 DNA follows: TGTGCCAGTAGTAAACTCAGGGGCACGGATGAGCAGTTCTTC. Its protein product is CASSKLRGTDEQFF.

J is TRBJ1-2 and V is TRBV9; unclear D gene. The V and J ends lost 0 bases and 3 bases respectively, with 9 bases between them. Germline V lookup: CDR1 SGDLS, CDR2 YYNGEE. The CDR3 loop spans 14 amino acids. CDR3 nucleotide sequence: TGTGCCAGCAGCGTAGATCAGGTCCACTATGGCTACACCTTC. Translated, it gives CASSVDQVHYGYTF.

This clone was counted only a few times. This chain uses TRBV7-2 with TRBJ2-3, with TRBD2 matching over 12 bases. The V and J ends lost 0 bases and 1 base, in that order; junction bases with no gene match: 5. Germline values: CDR1 SGHTA, CDR2 FQGNSA. This CDR3 has 18 residues. CDR3 region: CASSLAPLAGGRTDTQYF. CDR3 DNA sequence: TGTGCCAGCAGCTTAGCTCCCCTAGCGGGGGGGCGCACAGATACGCAGTATTTT.

This clone showed up just once. V usage is TRBV5-1 and J usage is TRBJ2-2, with D tentatively TRBD1 (6 bases). Germline V gives CDR1 SGHRS, CDR2 YFSETQ. The V end was cut by 5 bases, the J end by 6 bases, with 14 bases between. The CDR3 covers 14 residues. In DNA form, the CDR3 reads TGCGCCAGCAGGCTAGATACAGGGTCCGGGGAGCTGTTTTTT. Encoded protein: CASRLDTGSGELFF.

V usage is TRBV2 and J usage is TRBJ2-1, with D maybe TRBD2 (5 bases). This CDR3 has 15 residues. Trimming stripped 4 bases from V and 2 bases from J, with 12 bases between. The V gene's germline CDR1 is SNHLY and CDR2 FYNNEI. The CDR3 nucleotides are TGTGCCAGCAGTGTGGCGACTACGACCTACAATGAGCAGTTCTTC. This encodes CASSVATTTYNEQFF.

This chain connects TRBV19 to TRBJ1-6; 7 positions match TRBD1. From germline, CDR1 is LNHDA and CDR2 SQIVND (reference sequence). V shed 7 bases, J shed 5 bases, and the junction held 32 bases outside the gene matches. The CDR3 is 23 residues long. Written as DNA, the CDR3 is TGTGCCAGTATTTTGGGACATTCTGGAGGACAGGCCGCGAATAACCCTCATAATTCACCCCTCCACTTT. It yields the protein CASILGHSGGQAANNPHNSPLHF.

This chain uses TRBV9 with TRBJ2-1; TRBD2 might be the D (5 bases). This CDR3 spans 15 amino acids. V lost 0 bases and J lost 0, with 7 bases in between. Germline V gene data show CDR1 as SGDLS and CDR2 as YYNGEE. In DNA form, the CDR3 reads TGTGCCAGCAGCGTAGTCGGGGACTCCTACAATGAGCAGTTCTTC. Translated, it gives CASSVVGDSYNEQFF. Combining the CDR3 with reference TRBV9 and TRBJ2-1 gives the whole variable domain DSGVTQTPKHLITATGQRVTLRCSPRSGDLSVYWYQQSLDQGLQFLIQYYNGEERAKGNILERFSAQQFPDLHSELNLSSLELGDSALYFCASSVVGDSYNEQFFGPGTRLTVL.

In regard to this clone: The sample has other DNA sequences that encode this CDR3 too. The J gene is TRBJ1-1, the V gene TRBV7-9, with D hard to call. The V gene's germline CDR1 is SEHNR and CDR2 FQNEAQ (reference sequence). Between the trimmed V and J ends, which lost 5 bases and 0 bases, there was a span of 7 bases. This CDR3 has 13 amino acids. The CDR3 is CASSLDMNTEAFF. For the CDR3, the DNA is TGTGCCAGCAGCCTAGACATGAACACTGAAGCTTTCTTT.